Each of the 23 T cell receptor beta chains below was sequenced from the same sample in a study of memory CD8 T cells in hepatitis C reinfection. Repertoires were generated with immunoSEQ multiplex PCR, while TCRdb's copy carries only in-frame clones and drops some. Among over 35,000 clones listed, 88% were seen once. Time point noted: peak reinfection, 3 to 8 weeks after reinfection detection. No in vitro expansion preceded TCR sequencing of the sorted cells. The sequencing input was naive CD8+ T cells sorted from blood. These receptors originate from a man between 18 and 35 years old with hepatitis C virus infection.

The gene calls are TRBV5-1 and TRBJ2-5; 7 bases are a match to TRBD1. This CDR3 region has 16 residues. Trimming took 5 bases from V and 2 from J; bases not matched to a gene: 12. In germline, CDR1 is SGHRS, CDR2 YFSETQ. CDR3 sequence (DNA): TGCGCCAGCAGAGAATTGACAGGGCGACTACAAGAGACCCAGTACTTC. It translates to CASRELTGRLQETQYF.

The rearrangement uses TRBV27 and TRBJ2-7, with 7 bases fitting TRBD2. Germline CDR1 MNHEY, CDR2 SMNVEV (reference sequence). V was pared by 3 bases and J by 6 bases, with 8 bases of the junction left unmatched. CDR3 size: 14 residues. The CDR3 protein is CASSFLGLEGEQYF. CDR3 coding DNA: TGTGCCAGCAGTTTTCTTGGACTAGAGGGCGAGCAGTACTTC.

Here the CDR3 DNA reads TGCGCCAGCTCGGAGTCATACAATGAGCAGTTCTTC. Translated: CASSESYNEQFF. The chain uses TRBV5-1 and TRBJ2-1; no firm D call. The CDR3 sequence is 12 residues long. V gave up 7 bases and J gave up 4 bases, with 9 bases separating them. Germline V gives CDR1 SGHRS, CDR2 YFSETQ.

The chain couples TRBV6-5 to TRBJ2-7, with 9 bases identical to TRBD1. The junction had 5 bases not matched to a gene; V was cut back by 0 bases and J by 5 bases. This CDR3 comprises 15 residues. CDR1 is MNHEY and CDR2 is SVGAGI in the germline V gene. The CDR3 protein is CASSYSRTGDHEQYV. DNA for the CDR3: TGTGCCAGCAGTTACTCCCGGACAGGGGACCACGAGCAGTACGTC.

In DNA form, the CDR3 reads TGCGCCAGCAGCCAAGATCGACTCTCGAGCTCCTACAATGAGCAGTTCTTC. Protein: CASSQDRLSSSYNEQFF. The genes are TRBV4-1 and TRBJ2-1; no definite D call. The V end was cut by 0 bases, the J end by 0 bases, with 12 bases between. The CDR3 spans 17 residues. In germline, CDR1 is MGHRA, CDR2 YSYEKL.

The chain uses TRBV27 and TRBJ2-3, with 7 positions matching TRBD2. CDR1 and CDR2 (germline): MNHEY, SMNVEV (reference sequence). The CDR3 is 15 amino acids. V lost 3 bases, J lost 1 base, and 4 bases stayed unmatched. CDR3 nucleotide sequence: TGTGCCAGCAGTTTTTCGGGGGGAGGCACAGATACGCAGTATTTT. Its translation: CASSFSGGGTDTQYF.

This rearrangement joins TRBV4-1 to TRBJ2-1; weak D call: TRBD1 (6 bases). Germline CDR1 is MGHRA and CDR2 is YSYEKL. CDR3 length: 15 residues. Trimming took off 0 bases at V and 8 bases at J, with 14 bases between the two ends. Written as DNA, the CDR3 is TGCGCCAGCAGCCAAGAGCCCGTAAGGGGGTATGAGCAGTTCTTC. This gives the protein CASSQEPVRGYEQFF.

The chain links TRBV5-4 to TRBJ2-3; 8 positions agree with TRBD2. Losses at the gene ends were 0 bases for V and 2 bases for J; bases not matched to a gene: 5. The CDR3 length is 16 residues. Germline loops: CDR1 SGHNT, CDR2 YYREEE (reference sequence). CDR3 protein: CASSLAASGPTDTQYF. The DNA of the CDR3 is TGTGCCAGCAGCTTGGCGGCTAGCGGGCCCACAGATACGCAGTATTTT. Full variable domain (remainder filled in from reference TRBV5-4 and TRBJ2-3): ETGVTQSPTHLIKTRGQQVTLRCSSQSGHNTVSWYQQALGQGPQFIFQYYREEENGRGNFPPRFSGLQFPNYSSELNVNALELDDSALYLCASSLAASGPTDTQYFGPGTRLTVL.

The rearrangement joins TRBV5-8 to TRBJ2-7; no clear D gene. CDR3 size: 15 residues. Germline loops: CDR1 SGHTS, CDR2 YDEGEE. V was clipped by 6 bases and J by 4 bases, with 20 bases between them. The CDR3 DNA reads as TGTGCCAGCACCGCGTTCCACGAAACCCCATACGAGCAGTACTTC. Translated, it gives CASTAFHETPYEQYF.

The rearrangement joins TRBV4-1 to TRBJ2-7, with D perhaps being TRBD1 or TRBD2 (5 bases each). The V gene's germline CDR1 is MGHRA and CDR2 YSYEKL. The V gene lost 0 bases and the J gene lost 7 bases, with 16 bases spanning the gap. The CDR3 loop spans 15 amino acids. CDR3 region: CASSQEGPASGEQYV. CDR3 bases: TGCGCCAGCAGCCAAGAGGGGCCCGCATCGGGAGAGCAGTACGTC.

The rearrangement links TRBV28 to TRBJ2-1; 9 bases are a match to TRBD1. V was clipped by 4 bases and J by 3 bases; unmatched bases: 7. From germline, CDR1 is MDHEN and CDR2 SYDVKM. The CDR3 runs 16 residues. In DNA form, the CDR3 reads TGTGCCAGCAGTTCCTCGGGACAGGGATACTACAATGAGCAGTTCTTC. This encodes CASSSSGQGYYNEQFF.

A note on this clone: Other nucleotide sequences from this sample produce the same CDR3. The chain's CDR3 is CASSVGGGTGELFF. CDR3 DNA: TGTGCCAGCAGCGTAGGTGGCGGCACCGGGGAGCTGTTTTTT. V and J are TRBV9 and TRBJ2-2; D remains ambiguous. From germline, CDR1 is SGDLS and CDR2 YYNGEE. There are 14 residues in the CDR3. The V gene lost 0 bases and the J gene lost 4 bases, with 7 bases spanning the gap.

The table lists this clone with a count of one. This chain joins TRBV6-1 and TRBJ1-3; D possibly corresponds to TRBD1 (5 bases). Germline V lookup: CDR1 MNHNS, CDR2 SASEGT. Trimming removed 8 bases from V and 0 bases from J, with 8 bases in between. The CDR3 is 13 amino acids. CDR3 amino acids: CASGGFSGNTIYF. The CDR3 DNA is TGTGCCAGCGGGGGGTTCTCTGGAAACACCATATATTTT.

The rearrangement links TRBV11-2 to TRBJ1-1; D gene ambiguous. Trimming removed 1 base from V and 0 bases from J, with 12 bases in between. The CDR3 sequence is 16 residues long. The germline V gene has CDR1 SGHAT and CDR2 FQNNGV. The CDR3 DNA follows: TGTGCCAGCAGCTTAGGTTGGGAGAACATGAACACTGAAGCTTTCTTT. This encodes CASSLGWENMNTEAFF.

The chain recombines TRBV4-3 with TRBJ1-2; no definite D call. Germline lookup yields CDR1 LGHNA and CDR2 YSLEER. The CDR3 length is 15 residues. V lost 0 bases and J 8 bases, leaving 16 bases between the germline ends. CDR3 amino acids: CASSQDLWSSGGYTF. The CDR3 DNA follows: TGCGCCAGCAGCCAAGATCTGTGGTCTAGCGGCGGCTACACCTTC.

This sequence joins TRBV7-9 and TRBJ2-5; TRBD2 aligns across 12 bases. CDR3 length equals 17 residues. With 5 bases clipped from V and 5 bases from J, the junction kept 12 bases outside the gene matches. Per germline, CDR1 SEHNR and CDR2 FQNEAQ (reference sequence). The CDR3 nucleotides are TGTGCCAGCAGCCACTACCTAGCGGGAGGGGGTCTTGAGACCCAGTACTTC. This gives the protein CASSHYLAGGGLETQYF.

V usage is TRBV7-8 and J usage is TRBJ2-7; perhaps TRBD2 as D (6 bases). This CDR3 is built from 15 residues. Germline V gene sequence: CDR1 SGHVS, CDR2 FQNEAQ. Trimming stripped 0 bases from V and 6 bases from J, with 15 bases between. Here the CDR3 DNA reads TGTGCCAGCAGCTTAGCGGGACTGTCGAACACCGAGCAGTACTTC. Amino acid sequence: CASSLAGLSNTEQYF.

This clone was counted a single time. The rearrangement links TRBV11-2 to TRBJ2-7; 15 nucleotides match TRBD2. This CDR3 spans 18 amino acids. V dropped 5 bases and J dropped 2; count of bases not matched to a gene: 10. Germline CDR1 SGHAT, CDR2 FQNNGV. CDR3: CASSGTGTSGRPTYEQYF. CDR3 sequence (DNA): TGTGCCAGCAGCGGAACCGGGACTAGCGGGAGGCCAACCTACGAGCAGTACTTC.

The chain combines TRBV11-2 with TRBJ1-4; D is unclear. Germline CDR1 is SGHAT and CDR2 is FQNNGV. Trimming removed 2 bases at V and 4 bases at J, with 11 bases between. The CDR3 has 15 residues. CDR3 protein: CASSLLGGSNEKLFF. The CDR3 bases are TGTGCCAGCAGCTTATTAGGAGGAAGTAATGAAAAACTGTTTTTT.

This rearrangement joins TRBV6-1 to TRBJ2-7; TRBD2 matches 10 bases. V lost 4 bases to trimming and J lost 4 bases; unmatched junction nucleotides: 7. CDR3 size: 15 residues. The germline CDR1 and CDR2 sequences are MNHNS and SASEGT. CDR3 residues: CASSVMLAGVYEQYF. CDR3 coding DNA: TGTGCCAGCAGTGTGATGCTAGCGGGAGTTTACGAGCAGTACTTC.

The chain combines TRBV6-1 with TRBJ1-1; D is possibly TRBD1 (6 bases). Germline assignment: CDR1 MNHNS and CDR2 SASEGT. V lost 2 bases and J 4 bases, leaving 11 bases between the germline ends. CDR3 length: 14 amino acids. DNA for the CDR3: TGTGCCAGCAGTGAACTGGGGGCTACCACTGAAGCTTTCTTT. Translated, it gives CASSELGATTEAFF.

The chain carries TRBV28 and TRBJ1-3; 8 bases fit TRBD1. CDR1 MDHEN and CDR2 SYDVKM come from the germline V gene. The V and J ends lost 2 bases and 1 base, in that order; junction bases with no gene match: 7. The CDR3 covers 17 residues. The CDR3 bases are TGTGCCAGCAGTTTAAACCGGGACAGGTCGTCTGGAAACACCATATATTTT. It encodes CASSLNRDRSSGNTIYF.

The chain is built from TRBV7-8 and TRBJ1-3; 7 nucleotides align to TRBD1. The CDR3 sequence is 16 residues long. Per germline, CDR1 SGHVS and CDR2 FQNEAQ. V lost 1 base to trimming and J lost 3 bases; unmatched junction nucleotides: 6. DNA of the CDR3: TGTGCCAGCAGCTTAGACGAGGGGGCAGATGGAAACACCATATATTTT. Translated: CASSLDEGADGNTIYF.